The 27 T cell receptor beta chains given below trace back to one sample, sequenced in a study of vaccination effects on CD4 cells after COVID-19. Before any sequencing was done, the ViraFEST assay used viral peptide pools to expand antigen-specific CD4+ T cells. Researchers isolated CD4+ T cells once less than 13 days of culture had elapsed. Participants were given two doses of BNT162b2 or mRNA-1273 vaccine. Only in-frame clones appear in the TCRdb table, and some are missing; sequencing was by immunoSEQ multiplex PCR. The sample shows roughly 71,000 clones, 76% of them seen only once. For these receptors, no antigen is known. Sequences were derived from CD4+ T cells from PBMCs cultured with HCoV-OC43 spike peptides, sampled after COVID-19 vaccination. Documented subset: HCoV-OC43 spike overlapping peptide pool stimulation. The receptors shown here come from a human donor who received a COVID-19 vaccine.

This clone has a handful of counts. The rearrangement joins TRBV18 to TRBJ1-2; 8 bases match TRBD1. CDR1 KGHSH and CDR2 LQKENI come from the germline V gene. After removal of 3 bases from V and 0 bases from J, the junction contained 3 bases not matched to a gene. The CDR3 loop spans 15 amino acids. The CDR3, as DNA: TGTGCCAGCTCACCGGGACAGGAACCTAACTATGGCTACACCTTC. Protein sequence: CASSPGQEPNYGYTF.

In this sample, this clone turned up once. The CDR3 DNA follows: TGTGCCAGCAGTTTATTCGGAGGGGGAGAGCAGTACGTC. Translating it yields CASSLFGGGEQYV. The chain joins TRBV12-3 or TRBV12-4 to TRBJ2-7; D is tentatively TRBD1 or TRBD2 (6 bases each). V lost 2 bases and J 7 bases, leaving 12 bases between the germline ends. The CDR3 spans 13 residues.

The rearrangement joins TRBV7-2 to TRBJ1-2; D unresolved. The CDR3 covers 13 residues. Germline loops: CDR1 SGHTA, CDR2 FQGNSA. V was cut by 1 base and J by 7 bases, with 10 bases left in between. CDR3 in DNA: TGTGCCAGCAGCTTAGGAGAAATAGCTGGCTACACCTTC. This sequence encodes CASSLGEIAGYTF.

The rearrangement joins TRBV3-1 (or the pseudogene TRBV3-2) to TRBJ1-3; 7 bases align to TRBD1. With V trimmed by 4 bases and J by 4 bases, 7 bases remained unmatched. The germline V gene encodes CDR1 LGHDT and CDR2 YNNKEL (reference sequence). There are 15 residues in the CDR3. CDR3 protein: CASSPRQTGGNTIYF. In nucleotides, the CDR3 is TGTGCCAGCAGCCCTCGACAGACAGGGGGAAACACCATATATTTT.

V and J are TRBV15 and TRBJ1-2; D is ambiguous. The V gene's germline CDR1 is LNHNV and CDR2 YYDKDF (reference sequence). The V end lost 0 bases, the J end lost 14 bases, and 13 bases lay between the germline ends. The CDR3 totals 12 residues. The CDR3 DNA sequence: TGTGCCACCAGCAGAGATTCGGCCAGTTTGACCTTC. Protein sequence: CATSRDSASLTF. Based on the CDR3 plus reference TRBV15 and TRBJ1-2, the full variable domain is DAMVIQNPRYQVTQFGKPVTLSCSQTLNHNVMYWYQQKSSQAPKLLFHYYDKDFNNEADTPDNFQSRRPNTSFCFLDIRSPGLGDTAMYLCATSRDSASLTFGSGTRLTVV.

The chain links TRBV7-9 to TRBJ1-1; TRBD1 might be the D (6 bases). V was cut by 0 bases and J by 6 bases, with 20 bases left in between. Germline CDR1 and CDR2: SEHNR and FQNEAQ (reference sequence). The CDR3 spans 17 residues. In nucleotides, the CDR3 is TGTGCCAGCAGCTTAGCCGGACCCGGACAGTTATCTGCTGAAGCTTTCTTT. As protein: CASSLAGPGQLSAEAFF.

CDR3 DNA sequence: TGTGCCAGCAGCCAGACCGGGGGGTTAAAGGGTGGCTACACCTTC. Translation gives CASSQTGGLKGGYTF. The V call is TRBV28, the J call TRBJ1-2, with D possibly matching TRBD1 (5 bases). Trimming removed 6 bases at V and 7 bases at J, with 21 bases between. Germline V gives CDR1 MDHEN, CDR2 SYDVKM. This CDR3 spans 15 amino acids.

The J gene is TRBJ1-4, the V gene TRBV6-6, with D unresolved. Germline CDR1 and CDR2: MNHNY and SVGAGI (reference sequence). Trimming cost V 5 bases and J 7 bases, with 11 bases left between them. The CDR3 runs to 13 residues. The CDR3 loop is CASSLDWVEKLFF. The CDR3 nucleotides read TGTGCCAGCAGTCTAGATTGGGTTGAAAAACTGTTTTTT.

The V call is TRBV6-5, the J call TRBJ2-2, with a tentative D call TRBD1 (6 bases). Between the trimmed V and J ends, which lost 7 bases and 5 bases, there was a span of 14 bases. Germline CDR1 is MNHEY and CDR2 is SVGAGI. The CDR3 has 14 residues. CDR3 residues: CASKRDTGTGELFF. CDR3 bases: TGTGCCAGCAAACGGGACACGGGGACCGGGGAGCTGTTTTTT.

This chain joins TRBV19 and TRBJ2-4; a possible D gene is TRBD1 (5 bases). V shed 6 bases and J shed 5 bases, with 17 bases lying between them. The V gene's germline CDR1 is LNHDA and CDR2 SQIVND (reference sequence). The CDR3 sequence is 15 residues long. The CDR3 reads CASRWGREEQNIQYF. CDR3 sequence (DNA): TGTGCCAGTAGATGGGGCAGGGAAGAGCAAAACATTCAGTACTTC. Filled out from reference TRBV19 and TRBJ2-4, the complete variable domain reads DGGITQSPKYLFRKEGQNVTLSCEQNLNHDAMYWYRQDPGQGLRLIYYSQIVNDFQKGDIAEGYSVSREKKESFPLTVTSAQKNPTAFYLCASRWGREEQNIQYFGAGTRLSVL.

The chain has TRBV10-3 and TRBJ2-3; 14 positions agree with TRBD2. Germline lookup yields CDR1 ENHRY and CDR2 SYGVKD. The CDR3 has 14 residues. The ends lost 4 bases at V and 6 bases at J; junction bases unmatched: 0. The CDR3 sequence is CAISGTSGGDTQYF. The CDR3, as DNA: TGTGCCATCAGTGGGACTAGCGGGGGGGATACGCAGTATTTT.

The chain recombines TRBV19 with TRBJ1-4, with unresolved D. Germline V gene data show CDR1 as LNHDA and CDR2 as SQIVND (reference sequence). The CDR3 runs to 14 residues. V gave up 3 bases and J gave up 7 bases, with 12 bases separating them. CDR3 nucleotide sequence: TGTGCCAGTAGTATCGAGGGAGGCCGTGAAAAACTGTTTTTT. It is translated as CASSIEGGREKLFF.

CDR3 residues: CASSQEPAGVRETQYF. The CDR3 nucleotides are TGTGCCAGCAGCCAAGAGCCAGCGGGGGTTCGAGAGACCCAGTACTTC. The rearrangement links TRBV3-1 (or the pseudogene TRBV3-2) to TRBJ2-5, with TRBD2 matching 8 bases. Looked up from germline, CDR1 is LGHDT and CDR2 is YNNKEL (reference sequence). The CDR3 runs 16 residues. V lost 0 bases and J lost 4; bases outside the gene matches: 7.

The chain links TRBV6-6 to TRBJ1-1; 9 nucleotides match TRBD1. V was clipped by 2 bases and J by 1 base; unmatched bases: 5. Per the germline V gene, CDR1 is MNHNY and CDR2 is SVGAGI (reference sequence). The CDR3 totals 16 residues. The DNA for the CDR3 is TGTGCCAGCAGTTACGGACAGGGGAAAGGGAACACTGAAGCTTTCTTT. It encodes CASSYGQGKGNTEAFF.

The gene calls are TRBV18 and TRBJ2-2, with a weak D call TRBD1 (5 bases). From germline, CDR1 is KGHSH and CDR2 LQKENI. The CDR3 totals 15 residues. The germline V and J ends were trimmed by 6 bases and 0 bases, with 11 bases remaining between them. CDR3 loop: CASSATEANTGELFF. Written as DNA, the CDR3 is TGTGCCAGCTCGGCGACAGAAGCGAACACCGGGGAGCTGTTTTTT. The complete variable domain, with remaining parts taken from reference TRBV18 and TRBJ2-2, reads NAGVMQNPRHLVRRRGQEARLRCSPMKGHSHVYWYRQLPEEGLKFMVYLQKENIIDESGMPKERFSAEFPKEGPSILRIQQVVRGDSAAYFCASSATEANTGELFFGEGSRLTVL.

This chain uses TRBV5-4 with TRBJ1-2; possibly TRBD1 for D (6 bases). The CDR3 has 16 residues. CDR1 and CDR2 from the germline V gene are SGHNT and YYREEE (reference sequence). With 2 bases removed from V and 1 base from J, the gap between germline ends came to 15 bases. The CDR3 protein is CASSFARGLGNYGYTF. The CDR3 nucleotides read TGTGCCAGCAGCTTTGCCAGGGGTCTTGGTAACTATGGCTACACCTTC.

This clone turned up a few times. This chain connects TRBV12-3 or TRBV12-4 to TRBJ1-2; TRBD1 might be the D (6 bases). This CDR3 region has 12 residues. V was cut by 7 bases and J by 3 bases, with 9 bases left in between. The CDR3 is CASMGHHYGYTF. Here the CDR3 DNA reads TGTGCCAGCATGGGACACCACTATGGCTACACCTTC.

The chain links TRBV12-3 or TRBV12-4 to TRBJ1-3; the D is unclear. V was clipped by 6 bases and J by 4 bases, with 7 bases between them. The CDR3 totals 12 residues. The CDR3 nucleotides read TGTGCCAGCAGAAGCGAAGGAAACACCATATATTTT. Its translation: CASRSEGNTIYF.

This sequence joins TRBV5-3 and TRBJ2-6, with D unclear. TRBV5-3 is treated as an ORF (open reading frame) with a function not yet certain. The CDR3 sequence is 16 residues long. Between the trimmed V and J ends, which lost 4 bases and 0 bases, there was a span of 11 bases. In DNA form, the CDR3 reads TGTGCCAGAAGCATAGGACGGGCCTCTGGGGCCAACGTCCTGACTTTC. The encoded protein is CARSIGRASGANVLTF.

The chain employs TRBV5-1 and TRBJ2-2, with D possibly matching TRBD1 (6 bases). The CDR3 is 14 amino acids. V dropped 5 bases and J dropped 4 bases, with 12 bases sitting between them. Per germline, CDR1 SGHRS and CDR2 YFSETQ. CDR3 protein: CASRAQGFTGELFF. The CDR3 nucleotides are TGCGCCAGCAGGGCACAGGGATTCACCGGGGAGCTGTTTTTT.

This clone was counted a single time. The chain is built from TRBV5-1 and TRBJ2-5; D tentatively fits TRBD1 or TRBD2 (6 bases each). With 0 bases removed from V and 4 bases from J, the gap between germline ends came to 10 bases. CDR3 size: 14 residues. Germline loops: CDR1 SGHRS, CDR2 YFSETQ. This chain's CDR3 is CASSLDGGRETQYF. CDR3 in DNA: TGCGCCAGCAGCTTGGATGGGGGGCGAGAGACCCAGTACTTC.

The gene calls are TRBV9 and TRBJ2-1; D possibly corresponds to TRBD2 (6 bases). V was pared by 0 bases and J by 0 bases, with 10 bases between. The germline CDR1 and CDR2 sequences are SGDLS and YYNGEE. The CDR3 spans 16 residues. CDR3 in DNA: TGTGCCAGCAGCGTAGCTGGGGGGACCTCCTACAATGAGCAGTTCTTC. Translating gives CASSVAGGTSYNEQFF.

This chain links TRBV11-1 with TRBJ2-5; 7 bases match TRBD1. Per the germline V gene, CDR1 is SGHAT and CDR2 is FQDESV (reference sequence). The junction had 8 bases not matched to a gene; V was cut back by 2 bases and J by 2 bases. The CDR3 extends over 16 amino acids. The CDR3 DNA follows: TGTGCCAGCAGCTTATGGGGGACAGCGAGACAAGAGACCCAGTACTTC. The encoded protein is CASSLWGTARQETQYF.

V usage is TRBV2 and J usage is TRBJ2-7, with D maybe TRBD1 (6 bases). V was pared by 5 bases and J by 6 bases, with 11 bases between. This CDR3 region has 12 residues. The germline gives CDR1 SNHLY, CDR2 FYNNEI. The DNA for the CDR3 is TGTGCCAGCAGTCAAACAGGGAGCGAGCAGTACGTC. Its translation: CASSQTGSEQYV.

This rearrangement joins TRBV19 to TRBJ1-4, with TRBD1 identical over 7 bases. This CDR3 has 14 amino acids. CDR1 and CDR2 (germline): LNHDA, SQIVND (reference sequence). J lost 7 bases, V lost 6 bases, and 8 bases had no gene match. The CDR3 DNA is TGTGCCAGTAGGGAGGACAGGTGGGGTGAAAAACTGTTTTTT. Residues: CASREDRWGEKLFF.

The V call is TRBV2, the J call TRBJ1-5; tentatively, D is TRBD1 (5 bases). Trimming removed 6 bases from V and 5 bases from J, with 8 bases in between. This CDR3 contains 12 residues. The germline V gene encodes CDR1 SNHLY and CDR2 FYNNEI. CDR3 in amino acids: CASRGRDQPQHF. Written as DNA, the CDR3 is TGTGCCAGCAGGGGACGGGATCAGCCCCAGCATTTT.

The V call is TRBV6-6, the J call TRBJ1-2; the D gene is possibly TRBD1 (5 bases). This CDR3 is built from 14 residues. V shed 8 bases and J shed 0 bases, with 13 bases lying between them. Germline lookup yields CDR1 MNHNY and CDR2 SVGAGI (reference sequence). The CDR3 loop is CASGTGGPNYGYTF. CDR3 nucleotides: TGTGCCAGCGGGACGGGGGGACCTAACTATGGCTACACCTTC.